This T cell receptor beta chain was obtained from a study of blood T cell repertoires in COVID-19. The wider study: Spain, Italy and the United States supplied samples that represented acute and convalescent COVID-19. Sample material is recorded as cDNA or gDNA derived from T cells, B-cell-depleted T cells, or PBMCs.

As to this clone: The same CDR3 is also encoded by other DNA sequences in this sample.

The protocol was immunoSEQ multiplex PCR, while the TCRdb copy is restricted to in-frame clones and leaves out a portion. The sample lists about 370,000 clones, about nine tenths seen once, with less than 2% in the top ten. V lost 3 bases to trimming and J lost 1 base; unmatched junction nucleotides: 2. This CDR3 comprises 13 residues. Germline CDR1 and CDR2: SQVTM and ANQGSEA. Recovered status in Cohort 3 required two negative PCRs, clearance, or symptom resolution. The chain carries TRBV29-1 and TRBJ1-1; 7 bases fit TRBD1. The sample comprised PBMCs or T cells enriched from blood (not recorded which). The TCR comes from a woman between 25 and 40 years old who had recovered from COVID-19. The CDR3 nucleotides are TGCAGCGTTGAGAGGGGGCAGAACACTGAAGCTTTCTTT. Translating it yields CSVERGQNTEAFF.